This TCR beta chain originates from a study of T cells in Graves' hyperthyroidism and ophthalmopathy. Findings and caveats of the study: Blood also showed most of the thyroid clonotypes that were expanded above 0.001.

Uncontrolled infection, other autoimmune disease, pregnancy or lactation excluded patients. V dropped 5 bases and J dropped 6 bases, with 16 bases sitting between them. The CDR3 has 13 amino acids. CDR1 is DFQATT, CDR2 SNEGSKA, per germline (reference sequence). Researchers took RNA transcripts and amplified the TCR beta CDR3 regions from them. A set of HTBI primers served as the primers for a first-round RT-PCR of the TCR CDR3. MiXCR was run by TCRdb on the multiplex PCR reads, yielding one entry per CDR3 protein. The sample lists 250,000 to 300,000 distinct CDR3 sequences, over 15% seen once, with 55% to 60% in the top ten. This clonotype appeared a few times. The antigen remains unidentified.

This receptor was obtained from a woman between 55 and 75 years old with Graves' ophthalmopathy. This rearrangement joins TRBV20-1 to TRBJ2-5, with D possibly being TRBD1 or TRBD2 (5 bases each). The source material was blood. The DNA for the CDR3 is TGCAGTGCTGGGGGACGGGCCTCAAAGACCCAGTACTTC. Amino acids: CSAGGRASKTQYF.